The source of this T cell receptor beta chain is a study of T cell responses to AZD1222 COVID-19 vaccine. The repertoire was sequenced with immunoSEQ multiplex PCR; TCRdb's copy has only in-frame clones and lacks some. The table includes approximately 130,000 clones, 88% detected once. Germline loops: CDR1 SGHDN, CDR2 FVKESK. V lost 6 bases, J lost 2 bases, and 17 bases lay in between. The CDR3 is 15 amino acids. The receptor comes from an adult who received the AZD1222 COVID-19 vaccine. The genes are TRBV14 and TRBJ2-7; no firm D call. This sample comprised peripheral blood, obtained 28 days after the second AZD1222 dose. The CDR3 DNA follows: TGTGCCAGCAGTCACCTGAGCCGATATGCCTACGAGCAGTACTTC. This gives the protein CASSHLSRYAYEQYF. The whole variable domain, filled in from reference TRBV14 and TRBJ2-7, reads EAGVTQFPSHSVIEKGQTVTLRCDPISGHDNLYWYRRVMGKEIKFLLHFVKESKQDESGMPNNRFLAERTGGTYSTLKVQPAELEDSGVYFCASSHLSRYAYEQYFGPGTRLTVT.